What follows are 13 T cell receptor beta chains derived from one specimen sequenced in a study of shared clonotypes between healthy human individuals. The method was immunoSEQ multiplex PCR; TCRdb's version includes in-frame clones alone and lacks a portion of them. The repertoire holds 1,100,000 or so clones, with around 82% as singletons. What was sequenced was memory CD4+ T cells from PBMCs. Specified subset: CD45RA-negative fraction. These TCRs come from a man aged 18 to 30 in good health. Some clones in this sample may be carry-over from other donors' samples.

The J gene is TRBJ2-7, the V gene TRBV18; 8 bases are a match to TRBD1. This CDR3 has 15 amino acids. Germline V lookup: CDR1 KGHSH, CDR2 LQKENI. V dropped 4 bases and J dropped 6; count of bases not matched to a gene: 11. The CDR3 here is CASSREGQGWGEQYF. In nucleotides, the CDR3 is TGTGCCAGCTCACGTGAAGGACAGGGATGGGGCGAGCAGTACTTC.

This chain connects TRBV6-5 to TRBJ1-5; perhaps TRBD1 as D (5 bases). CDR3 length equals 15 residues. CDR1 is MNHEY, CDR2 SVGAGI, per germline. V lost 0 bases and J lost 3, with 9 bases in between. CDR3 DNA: TGTGCCAGCAGTTACTCAGGGGTTGCCAATCAGCCCCAGCATTTT. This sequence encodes CASSYSGVANQPQHF.

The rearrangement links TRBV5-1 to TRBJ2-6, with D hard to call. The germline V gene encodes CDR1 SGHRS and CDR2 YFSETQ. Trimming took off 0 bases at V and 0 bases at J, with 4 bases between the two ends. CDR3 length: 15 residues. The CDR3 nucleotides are TGCGCCAGCAGCTTGGAACCCTCTGGGGCCAACGTCCTGACTTTC. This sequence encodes CASSLEPSGANVLTF.

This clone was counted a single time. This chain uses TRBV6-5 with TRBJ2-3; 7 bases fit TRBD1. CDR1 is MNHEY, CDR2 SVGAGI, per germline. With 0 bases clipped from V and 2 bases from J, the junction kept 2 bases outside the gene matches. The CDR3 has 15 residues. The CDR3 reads CASSYSGTATDTQYF. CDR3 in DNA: TGTGCCAGCAGTTACTCCGGGACAGCCACAGATACGCAGTATTTT.

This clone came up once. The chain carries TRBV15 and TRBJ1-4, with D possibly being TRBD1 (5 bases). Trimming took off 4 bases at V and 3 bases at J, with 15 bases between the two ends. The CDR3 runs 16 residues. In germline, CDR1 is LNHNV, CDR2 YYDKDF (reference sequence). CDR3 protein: CATSNPQGGANEKLFF. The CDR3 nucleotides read TGTGCCACCAGCAATCCTCAGGGTGGGGCTAATGAAAAACTGTTTTTT.

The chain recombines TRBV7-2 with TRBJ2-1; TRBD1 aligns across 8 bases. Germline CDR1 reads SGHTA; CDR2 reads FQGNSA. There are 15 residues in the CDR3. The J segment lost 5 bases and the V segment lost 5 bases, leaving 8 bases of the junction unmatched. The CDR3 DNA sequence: TGTGCCAGCAGCATTCAGGGGGCGGATAACAATGAGCAGTTCTTC. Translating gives CASSIQGADNNEQFF.

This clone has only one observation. As DNA, the CDR3 is TGTGCCAGCAGCTCACCCGGGCAGTCACTCTCCTACGAGCAGTACTTC. Protein: CASSSPGQSLSYEQYF. This chain joins TRBV7-2 and TRBJ2-7; D uncertain. Per the germline V gene, CDR1 is SGHTA and CDR2 is FQGNSA. With 4 bases removed from V and 0 bases from J, the gap between germline ends came to 16 bases. This CDR3 region has 16 residues.

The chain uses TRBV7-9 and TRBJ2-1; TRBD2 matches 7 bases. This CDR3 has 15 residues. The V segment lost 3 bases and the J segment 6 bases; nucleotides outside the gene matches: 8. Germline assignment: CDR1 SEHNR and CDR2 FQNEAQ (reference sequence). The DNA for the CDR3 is TGTGCCAGCAGCTTCCGGCGGGAGAGGGGCAATGAGCAGTTCTTC. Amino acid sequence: CASSFRRERGNEQFF.

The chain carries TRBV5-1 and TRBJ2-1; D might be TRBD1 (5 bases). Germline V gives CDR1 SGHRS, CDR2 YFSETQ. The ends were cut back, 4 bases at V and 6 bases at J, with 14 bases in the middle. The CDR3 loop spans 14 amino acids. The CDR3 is CASSVQVTGNEQFF. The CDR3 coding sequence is TGCGCCAGCAGCGTACAGGTTACTGGCAATGAGCAGTTCTTC.

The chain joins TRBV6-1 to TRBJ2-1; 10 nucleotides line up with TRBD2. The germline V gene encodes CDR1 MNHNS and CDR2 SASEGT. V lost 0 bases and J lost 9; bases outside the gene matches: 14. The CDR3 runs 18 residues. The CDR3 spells CASSEALRRAGGPGEQFF. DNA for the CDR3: TGTGCCAGCAGTGAAGCGCTTCGGCGAGCGGGAGGGCCAGGTGAGCAGTTCTTC.

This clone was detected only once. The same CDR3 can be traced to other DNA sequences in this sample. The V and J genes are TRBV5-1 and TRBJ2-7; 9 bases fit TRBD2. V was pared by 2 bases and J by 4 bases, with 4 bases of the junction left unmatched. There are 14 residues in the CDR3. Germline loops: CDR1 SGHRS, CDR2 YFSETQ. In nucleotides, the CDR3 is TGCGCCAGCAGCTTAGGAGCGGGAGGATACGAGCAGTACTTC. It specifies CASSLGAGGYEQYF. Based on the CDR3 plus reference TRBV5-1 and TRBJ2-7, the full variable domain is KAGVTQTPRYLIKTRGQQVTLSCSPISGHRSVSWYQQTPGQGLQFLFEYFSETQRNKGNFPGRFSGRQFSNSRSEMNVSTLELGDSALYLCASSLGAGGYEQYFGPGTRLTVT.

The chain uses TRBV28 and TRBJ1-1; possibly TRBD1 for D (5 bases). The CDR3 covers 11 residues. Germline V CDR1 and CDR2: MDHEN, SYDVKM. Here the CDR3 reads CAIWGDTEAFF. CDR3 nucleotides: TGTGCAATCTGGGGGGACACTGAAGCTTTCTTT.

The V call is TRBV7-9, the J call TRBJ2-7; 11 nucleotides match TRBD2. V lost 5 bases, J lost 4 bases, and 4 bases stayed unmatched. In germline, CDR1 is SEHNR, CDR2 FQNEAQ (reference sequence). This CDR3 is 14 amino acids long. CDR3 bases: TGTGCCAGCAGCCCACTAGCGGGAGTGTACGAGCAGTACTTC. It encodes CASSPLAGVYEQYF.